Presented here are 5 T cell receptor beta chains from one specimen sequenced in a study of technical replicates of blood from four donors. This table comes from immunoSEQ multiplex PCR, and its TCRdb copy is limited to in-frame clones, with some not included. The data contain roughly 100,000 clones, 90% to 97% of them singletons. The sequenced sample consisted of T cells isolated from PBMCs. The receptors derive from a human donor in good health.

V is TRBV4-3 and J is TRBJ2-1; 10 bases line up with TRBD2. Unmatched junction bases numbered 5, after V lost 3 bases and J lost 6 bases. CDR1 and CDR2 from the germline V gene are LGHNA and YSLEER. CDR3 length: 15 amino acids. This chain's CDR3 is CASSHLSSGSNEQFF. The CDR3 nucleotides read TGCGCCAGCAGCCATCTTTCTAGCGGGAGCAATGAGCAGTTCTTC.

The CDR3 sequence: CASSLQNTEAFF. The DNA for the CDR3 is TGTGCCAGCAGCTTACAGAACACTGAAGCTTTCTTT. The chain employs TRBV7-9 and TRBJ1-1; no definite D call. The CDR3 extends over 12 amino acids. The V and J ends lost 2 bases and 1 base respectively, with 2 bases between them. CDR1 and CDR2 from the germline V gene are SEHNR and FQNEAQ (reference sequence).

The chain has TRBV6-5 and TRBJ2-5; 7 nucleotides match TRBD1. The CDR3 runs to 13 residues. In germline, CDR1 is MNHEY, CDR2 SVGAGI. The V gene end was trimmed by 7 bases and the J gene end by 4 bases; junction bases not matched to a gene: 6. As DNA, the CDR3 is TGTGCCAGCATAGGGGGCTTTCTAGAGACCCAGTACTTC. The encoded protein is CASIGGFLETQYF.

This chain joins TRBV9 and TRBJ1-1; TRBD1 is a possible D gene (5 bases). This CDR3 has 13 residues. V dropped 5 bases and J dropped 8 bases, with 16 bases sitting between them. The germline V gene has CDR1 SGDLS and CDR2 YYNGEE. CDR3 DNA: TGTGCCAGCAGGGAACAGGAGGGAGCAGAAGCTTTCTTT. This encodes CASREQEGAEAFF.

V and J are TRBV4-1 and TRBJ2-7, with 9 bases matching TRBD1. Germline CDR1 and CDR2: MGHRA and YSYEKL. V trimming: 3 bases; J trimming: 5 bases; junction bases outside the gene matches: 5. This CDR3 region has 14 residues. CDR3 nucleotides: TGCGCCAGCAGCCAGGAGGGACAGGGCAACGAGCAGTACTTC. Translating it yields CASSQEGQGNEQYF.